This T cell receptor (beta chain) comes out of a study of OX40 agonist ivuxolimab in advanced cancers. As for the study in general: Enrollees could have had prior anti-PD-1, anti-PD-L1 or anti-CTLA-4 therapy, which around 43% had received.

This clone was seen once. What it binds is not known. Blood was sampled at baseline, cycle 4 day 1, and cycle 7 day 1. The protocol was immunoSEQ multiplex PCR, while the TCRdb copy is restricted to in-frame clones and leaves out a portion. The sample holds 25,000 to 35,000 clones, 84% seen once. The study's findings and limits: Dosing at 0.1 to 3.0 mg/kg was accompanied by clonal expansion of CD4+ and CD8+ blood T cells by week 6. The study found that CD8+ T cells averaged more expanded clones than CD4+.

The TCR was taken from an adult with an advanced solid tumor such as melanoma, head and neck, liver or kidney cancer. The sample here was CD4+ or CD8+ T cells sorted from blood, taken in a trial of the OX40 agonist ivuxolimab.

CDR3 loop: CASSFRANEKLFF. Written as DNA, the CDR3 is TGCGCCAGCAGCTTTAGGGCTAATGAAAAACTGTTTTTT. This chain uses TRBV5-1 with TRBJ1-4; D not resolved. The V end was cut by 2 bases, the J end by 3 bases, with 5 bases between. CDR1 is SGHRS, CDR2 YFSETQ, per germline. The CDR3 contains 13 residues. The complete variable domain, with remaining parts taken from reference TRBV5-1 and TRBJ1-4, reads KAGVTQTPRYLIKTRGQQVTLSCSPISGHRSVSWYQQTPGQGLQFLFEYFSETQRNKGNFPGRFSGRQFSNSRSEMNVSTLELGDSALYLCASSFRANEKLFFGSGTQLSVL.